The 13 T cell receptor beta chains presented below share a single source sample, sequenced in a study of control samples from healthy donors and cancer patients. The protocol was immunoSEQ multiplex PCR, while the TCRdb copy is restricted to in-frame clones and leaves out a portion. The sample shows over 200,000 clones, over 75% of them seen only once. Input material: PBMCs. The receptors were gathered from a woman in her sixties or seventies with lung cancer.

The chain employs TRBV9 and TRBJ1-6; 10 bases are a match to TRBD1. CDR1 and CDR2 from the germline V gene are SGDLS and YYNGEE. The CDR3 length is 15 residues. V was clipped by 3 bases and J by 6 bases; unmatched bases: 3. Here the CDR3 DNA reads TGTGCCAGCAGCGGCAGGACAGGGGGTAATTCACCCCTCCACTTT. It translates to CASSGRTGGNSPLHF.

This chain links TRBV10-2 with TRBJ2-7; 7 bases are a match to TRBD2. V lost 3 bases and J lost 2; bases outside the gene matches: 10. Germline V lookup: CDR1 WSHSY, CDR2 SAAADI. The CDR3 length is 16 residues. The CDR3 DNA is TGCGCCAGCAGTGATTGGCGGCTAGCGGTGACCTACGAGCAGTACTTC. This encodes CASSDWRLAVTYEQYF.

Concerning this clone itself: This sample includes further DNA sequences coding for the same CDR3. The CDR3 coding sequence is TGCAGTGTGGCGACAGGGGGCGCCGGACAGCCCCAGCATTTT. Protein: CSVATGGAGQPQHF. The chain employs TRBV29-1 and TRBJ1-5, with 10 bases matching TRBD1. The CDR3 runs to 14 residues. Per the germline V gene, CDR1 is SQVTM and CDR2 is ANQGSEA.

This chain joins TRBV19 and TRBJ1-5, with TRBD1 matching over 7 bases. Germline values: CDR1 LNHDA, CDR2 SQIVND (reference sequence). V gave up 7 bases and J gave up 3 bases; unmatched junction bases: 6. This CDR3 is 14 amino acids long. Here the CDR3 DNA reads TGTGCCAGTATCGCGGACAGGCACAATCAGCCCCAGCATTTT. This codes for CASIADRHNQPQHF.

In DNA form, the CDR3 reads TGCGCCAGCAGCCCCGGGACAAGATTAGATACGCAGTATTTT. This codes for CASSPGTRLDTQYF. This chain connects TRBV5-1 to TRBJ2-3, with D perhaps TRBD1 (6 bases). This CDR3 has 14 residues. Germline CDR1 and CDR2: SGHRS and YFSETQ. V was cut by 4 bases and J by 5 bases, with 14 bases left in between.

This sequence joins TRBV5-1 and TRBJ2-1; the D gene is possibly TRBD1 (5 bases). The CDR3 has 13 amino acids. Germline V lookup: CDR1 SGHRS, CDR2 YFSETQ. V was clipped by 5 bases and J by 4 bases, with 10 bases between them. CDR3 DNA sequence: TGCGCCAGCAGACCCGACAGATACAATGAGCAGTTCTTC. As protein: CASRPDRYNEQFF.

This clone was counted between two and nine times. This chain connects TRBV19 to TRBJ1-2; perhaps TRBD1 as D (6 bases). Trimming removed 6 bases at V and 8 bases at J, with 19 bases between. This CDR3 comprises 14 residues. The V gene's germline CDR1 is LNHDA and CDR2 SQIVND (reference sequence). CDR3 loop: CASRMAGVLGGYTF. DNA for the CDR3: TGTGCCAGTAGGATGGCAGGGGTCCTTGGGGGCTACACCTTC.

The chain employs TRBV19 and TRBJ1-3; no firm D call. Germline assignment: CDR1 LNHDA and CDR2 SQIVND (reference sequence). V was clipped by 3 bases and J by 3 bases, with 18 bases between them. The CDR3 length is 17 residues. The CDR3 DNA reads TGTGCCAGTAGTATTCTTGGCGTTGGAGTGGGTGGAAACACCATATATTTT. It is translated as CASSILGVGVGGNTIYF.

With regard to this clone: Mismatch with germline at one junction end may stem from a read error. The rearrangement links TRBV28 to TRBJ1-2; D might be TRBD1 (5 bases). CDR3 length equals 14 residues. The germline V gene has CDR1 MDHEN and CDR2 SYDVKM. The CDR3, as DNA: TGTGCCAGCAGAAAGGGGATGGTCAACTATGGTTACACCTTC. Its translation is CASRKGMVNYGYTF.

V usage is TRBV19 and J usage is TRBJ1-1; tentatively, D is TRBD1 (5 bases). CDR1 is LNHDA and CDR2 is SQIVND in the germline V gene (reference sequence). The CDR3 has 16 residues. The germline V and J ends were trimmed by 5 bases and 0 bases, with 16 bases remaining between them. The CDR3 reads CASSLWVGAMNTEAFF. The DNA for the CDR3 is TGTGCCAGTAGTCTCTGGGTAGGGGCGATGAACACTGAAGCTTTCTTT.

The chain is built from TRBV7-9 and TRBJ1-1; D possibly corresponds to TRBD1 (5 bases). Trimming pared 2 bases from V and 3 bases from J, leaving 10 bases between. Germline V lookup: CDR1 SEHNR, CDR2 FQNEAQ (reference sequence). This CDR3 spans 14 amino acids. The CDR3 nucleotides read TGTGCCAGCAGCTTAAATTGGGGGGACACTGAAGCTTTCTTT. Its protein product is CASSLNWGDTEAFF.

The V and J genes are TRBV2 and TRBJ2-5; D gene uncertain. V was trimmed by 7 bases and J by 0 bases, leaving 6 bases between them. Germline V gene sequence: CDR1 SNHLY, CDR2 FYNNEI. The CDR3 sequence is 12 residues long. CDR3 loop: CASNRYQETQYF. In nucleotides, the CDR3 is TGTGCCAGCAATCGGTACCAAGAGACCCAGTACTTC.

This rearrangement joins TRBV29-1 to TRBJ2-1; TRBD2 matches at 9 bases. The CDR3 runs to 14 residues. The J segment lost 2 bases and the V segment lost 3 bases, leaving 2 bases of the junction unmatched. CDR1 and CDR2 (germline): SQVTM, ANQGSEA. The CDR3 DNA sequence: TGCAGCGTTGAGGCTAGCGGGGCCTACAATGAGCAGTTCTTC. Protein: CSVEASGAYNEQFF.